The present TCR beta chain was sequenced within a study of T-cell memory formation after mild COVID-19. Constant-segment-primed 5'RACE gave TCR alpha and TCR beta cDNA libraries with sample barcodes and UMIs. MiXCR, applied by TCRdb to the 5' RACE reads, yields one record per CDR3 protein. The table shows some 150,000 distinct CDR3 sequences, with roughly 6.2% occurring only once. The germline CDR1 and CDR2 sequences are DFQATT and SNEGSKA (reference sequence). Trimming pared 1 base from V and 6 bases from J, leaving 13 bases between. This CDR3 has 14 residues. Details on this clonotype: Its antigen is still unknown.

Study-wide points: Researchers found some responding clones in pre-infection memory, a sign that cross-reactive memory joined.

This chain links TRBV20-1 with TRBJ2-1; D possibly uses TRBD1 or TRBD2 (5 bases each). The origin of this receptor is an adult woman who had mild COVID-19 (a few samples of this study predate the infection). Cell type and time point are not known. Sequenced sample: PBMCs or a T cell subset sorted from them (not recorded which). For the CDR3, the DNA is TGCAGTGCTAGAGCCCTCGGGACCACCAATGAGCAGTTCTTC. This translates into CSARALGTTNEQFF.